These 14 T cell receptor beta chains share one sample of origin, sequenced in a study of T cell responses to AZD1222 COVID-19 vaccine. Clones were sequenced by immunoSEQ multiplex PCR, and TCRdb holds only the in-frame ones, with some missing. Of 130,000 or so clones listed, roughly 90% are singletons. The material sequenced was peripheral blood, taken 28 days after the second AZD1222 dose. The receptors originated from an adult who received the AZD1222 COVID-19 vaccine.

The genes are TRBV4-1 and TRBJ1-6; D is ambiguous. CDR1 is MGHRA and CDR2 is YSYEKL in the germline V gene. This CDR3 region has 10 residues. V shed 8 bases and J shed 14 bases, with 10 bases lying between them. CDR3 DNA: TGCGCCAGCGGGTCCTTGGCCCTCCACTTT. Amino acid sequence: CASGSLALHF.

The chain recombines TRBV21-1 with TRBJ2-7; the table names TRBD2, a call not compared with the DNA. TRBV21-1 is termed a pseudogene. This CDR3 contains 13 residues. The CDR3 protein is CASSFGISYEQYF. CDR3 sequence (DNA): TGTGCCAGCAGCTTCGGGATCTCCTACGAGCAGTACTTC.

The chain combines TRBV9 with TRBJ1-1; tentatively, D is TRBD1 (5 bases). Trimming removed 0 bases at V and 11 bases at J, with 20 bases between. CDR1 and CDR2 from the germline V gene are SGDLS and YYNGEE. This CDR3 contains 15 residues. The CDR3 loop reads CASSVVIGGRMGAFF. The CDR3 region has the DNA TGTGCCAGCAGCGTAGTGATCGGGGGTAGGATGGGGGCTTTCTTT.

This clone was recorded only once. The chain couples TRBV19 to TRBJ2-7, with unresolved D. The CDR3 length is 13 residues. Germline V gene lookup returns CDR1 LNHDA and CDR2 SQIVND (reference sequence). The germline V and J ends were trimmed by 5 bases and 3 bases, with 11 bases remaining between them. This chain's CDR3 is CASSFTDGYEQYF. The CDR3 coding sequence is TGTGCCAGTAGTTTTACGGACGGCTACGAGCAGTACTTC.

This clone has a single count. Other DNA sequences in the same sample also yield this CDR3. V is TRBV5-1 and J is TRBJ2-3; D is undetermined. Per germline, CDR1 SGHRS and CDR2 YFSETQ. V lost 4 bases, J lost 1 base, and 4 bases lay in between. The length of the CDR3 is 12 residues. CDR3 nucleotide sequence: TGCGCCAGCAGCCCCGGCACAGATACGCAGTATTTT. It yields the protein CASSPGTDTQYF. The entire variable domain, with the rest obtained from reference TRBV5-1 and TRBJ2-3, is as follows: KAGVTQTPRYLIKTRGQQVTLSCSPISGHRSVSWYQQTPGQGLQFLFEYFSETQRNKGNFPGRFSGRQFSNSRSEMNVSTLELGDSALYLCASSPGTDTQYFGPGTRLTVL.

A single count supports this clone. The CDR3 here is CASSSGGSSTDTQYF. The CDR3 DNA reads as TGCGCCAGCAGCTCTGGGGGGAGCAGCACAGATACGCAGTATTTT. V gene TRBV5-1 combines with J gene TRBJ2-3, with a weak D call TRBD2 (6 bases). The V end lost 3 bases, the J end lost 0 bases, and 11 bases lay between the germline ends. This CDR3 comprises 15 residues. Per germline, CDR1 SGHRS and CDR2 YFSETQ.

CDR3 sequence (DNA): TGCGCCAGCAGCTCGACCGGGACAGGTGGACTCTATGGCTACACCTTC. It encodes CASSSTGTGGLYGYTF. The chain recombines TRBV5-1 with TRBJ1-2, with 8 positions matching TRBD1. This CDR3 region has 16 residues. Germline CDR1 reads SGHRS; CDR2 reads YFSETQ. Trimming took 3 bases from V and 4 from J; bases not matched to a gene: 11.

This clone was picked up one time. The chain combines TRBV4-1 with TRBJ2-7; possibly TRBD1 for D (6 bases). Trimming pared 1 base from V and 7 bases from J, leaving 17 bases between. The CDR3 contains 15 residues. Germline lookup yields CDR1 MGHRA and CDR2 YSYEKL. This chain's CDR3 is CASSQGVTGPGEQYF. Here the CDR3 DNA reads TGCGCCAGCAGCCAAGGTGTTACAGGGCCCGGAGAGCAGTACTTC.

This rearrangement joins TRBV4-1 to TRBJ2-1, with D uncertain. This CDR3 region has 14 residues. V lost 6 bases and J 0 bases, leaving 9 bases between the germline ends. Germline lookup yields CDR1 MGHRA and CDR2 YSYEKL. CDR3 region: CASREINSYNEQFF. The CDR3 nucleotides read TGCGCCAGCAGGGAAATTAACTCCTACAATGAGCAGTTCTTC.

The chain combines TRBV9 with TRBJ2-7, with a possible D match to TRBD2 (6 bases). Germline assignment: CDR1 SGDLS and CDR2 YYNGEE. The CDR3 loop spans 15 amino acids. V was clipped by 0 bases and J by 1 base, with 11 bases between them. This CDR3 is CASSVAGAFSYEQYF. The CDR3 DNA sequence: TGTGCCAGCAGCGTAGCGGGAGCGTTTTCCTACGAGCAGTACTTC.

The V gene is TRBV2, the J gene TRBJ2-7; 7 nucleotides match TRBD1. The CDR3 runs to 14 residues. V gave up 4 bases and J gave up 0 bases; unmatched junction bases: 3. Germline CDR1 SNHLY, CDR2 FYNNEI. The CDR3 bases are TGTGCCAGCAGTGCGGACAGGAGCTCCTACGAGCAGTACTTC. Its protein is CASSADRSSYEQYF.

The gene calls are TRBV15 and TRBJ2-3, with D unclear. Trimming took 0 bases from V and 2 from J, leaving 6 bases between them. Germline V gives CDR1 LNHNV, CDR2 YYDKDF (reference sequence). The CDR3 spans 14 residues. Here the CDR3 DNA reads TGTGCCACCAGCAGAGATTCCCTCACAGATACGCAGTATTTT. Its translation: CATSRDSLTDTQYF.

V is TRBV6-5 and J is TRBJ2-7; D might be TRBD1 (6 bases). Per germline, CDR1 MNHEY and CDR2 SVGAGI. V lost 5 bases to trimming and J lost 2 bases, with 13 bases between them. This CDR3 has 14 amino acids. CDR3 in DNA: TGTGCCAGCAGTCGAAGCAGGGGAACCTACGAGCAGTACTTC. It yields the protein CASSRSRGTYEQYF.

The V and J genes are TRBV19 and TRBJ1-5, with 9 bases matching TRBD1. CDR3 length: 16 amino acids. CDR1 and CDR2 from the germline V gene are LNHDA and SQIVND (reference sequence). Trimming took 7 bases from V and 2 from J; bases not matched to a gene: 9. The CDR3 loop is CASTVQGAEGNQPQHF. CDR3 in DNA: TGTGCCAGTACCGTACAGGGGGCTGAGGGCAATCAGCCCCAGCATTTT.